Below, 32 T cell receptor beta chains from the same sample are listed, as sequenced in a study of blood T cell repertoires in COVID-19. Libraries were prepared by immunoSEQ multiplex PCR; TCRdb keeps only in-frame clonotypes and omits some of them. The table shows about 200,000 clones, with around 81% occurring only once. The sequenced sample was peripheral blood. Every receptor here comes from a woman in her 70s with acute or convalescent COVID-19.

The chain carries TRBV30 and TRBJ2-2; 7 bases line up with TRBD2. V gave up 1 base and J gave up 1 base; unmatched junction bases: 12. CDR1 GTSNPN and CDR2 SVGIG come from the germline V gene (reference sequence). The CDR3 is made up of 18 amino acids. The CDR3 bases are TGTGCCTGGAGTGGAGGGCCCGGGCCTAGCGGGAACACCGGGGAGCTGTTTTTT. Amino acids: CAWSGGPGPSGNTGELFF.

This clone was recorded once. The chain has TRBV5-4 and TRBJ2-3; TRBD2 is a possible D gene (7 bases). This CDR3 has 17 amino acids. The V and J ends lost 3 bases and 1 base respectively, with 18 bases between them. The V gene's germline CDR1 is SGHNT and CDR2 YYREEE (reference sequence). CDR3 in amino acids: CASSWGGPGGGTDTQYF. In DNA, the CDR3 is TGTGCCAGCAGCTGGGGGGGGCCCGGTGGGGGCACAGATACGCAGTATTTT.

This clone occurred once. CDR3 nucleotide sequence: TGTGCCAGCAGCCCTCCTAGCGGGTTCAATGAGCAGTTCTTC. Its translation: CASSPPSGFNEQFF. This chain connects TRBV3-1 (or the pseudogene TRBV3-2) to TRBJ2-1; 8 nucleotides agree with TRBD2. The CDR3 spans 14 residues. V lost 4 bases, J lost 6 bases, and 5 bases stayed unmatched. The V gene's germline CDR1 is LGHDT and CDR2 YNNKEL (reference sequence).

CDR3 loop: CAISEGGSAYEQYF. Here the CDR3 DNA reads TGTGCCATCAGTGAGGGCGGCAGCGCCTACGAGCAGTACTTC. The rearrangement joins TRBV10-3 to TRBJ2-7; no firm D call. The CDR3 totals 14 residues. Trimming cost V 2 bases and J 2 bases, with 10 bases left between them. The germline gives CDR1 ENHRY, CDR2 SYGVKD.

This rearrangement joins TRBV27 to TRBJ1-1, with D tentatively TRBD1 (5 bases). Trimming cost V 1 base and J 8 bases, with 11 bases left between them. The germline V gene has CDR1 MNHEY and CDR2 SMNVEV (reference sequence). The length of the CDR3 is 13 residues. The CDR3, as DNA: TGTGCCAGCAGTTTATTATACTCAGGGGAAGCTTTCTTT. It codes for CASSLLYSGEAFF.

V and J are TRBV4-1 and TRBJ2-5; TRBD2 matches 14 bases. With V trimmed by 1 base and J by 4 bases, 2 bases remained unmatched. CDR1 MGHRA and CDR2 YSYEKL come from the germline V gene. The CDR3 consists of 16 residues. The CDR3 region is CASSQVGLAGVETQYF. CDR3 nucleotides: TGCGCCAGCAGCCAAGTGGGACTAGCGGGAGTAGAGACCCAGTACTTC.

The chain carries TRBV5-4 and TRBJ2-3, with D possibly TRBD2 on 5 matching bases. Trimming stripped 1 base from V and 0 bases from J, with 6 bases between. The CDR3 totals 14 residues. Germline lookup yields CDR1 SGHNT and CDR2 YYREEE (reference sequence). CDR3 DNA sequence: TGTGCCAGCAGCTTGCGGGAAAGCACAGATACGCAGTATTTT. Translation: CASSLRESTDTQYF.

The CDR3 DNA sequence: TGCGCCAGCAGCCAAGTGCCAAGTTTTAGCTATGGCTACACCTTC. It encodes CASSQVPSFSYGYTF. J is TRBJ1-2 and V is TRBV4-1; D uncertain. V was shortened by 1 base and J by 4 bases, with 13 bases between the two germline ends. Per the germline V gene, CDR1 is MGHRA and CDR2 is YSYEKL. This CDR3 comprises 15 residues.

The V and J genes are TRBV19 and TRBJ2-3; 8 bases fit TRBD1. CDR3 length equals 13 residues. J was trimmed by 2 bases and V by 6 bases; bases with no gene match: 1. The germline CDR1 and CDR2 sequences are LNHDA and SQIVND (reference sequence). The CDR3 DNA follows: TGTGCCAGTAGGGACAGGGCCACAGATACGCAGTATTTT. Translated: CASRDRATDTQYF. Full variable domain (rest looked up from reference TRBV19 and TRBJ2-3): DGGITQSPKYLFRKEGQNVTLSCEQNLNHDAMYWYRQDPGQGLRLIYYSQIVNDFQKGDIAEGYSVSREKKESFPLTVTSAQKNPTAFYLCASRDRATDTQYFGPGTRLTVL.

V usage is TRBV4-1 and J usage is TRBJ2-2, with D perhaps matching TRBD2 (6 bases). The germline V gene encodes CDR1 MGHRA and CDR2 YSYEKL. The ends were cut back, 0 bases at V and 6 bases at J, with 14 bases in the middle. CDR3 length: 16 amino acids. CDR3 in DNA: TGCGCCAGCAGCCAAGAGGTAGCTAGCGCAGCCGGGGAGCTGTTTTTT. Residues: CASSQEVASAAGELFF.

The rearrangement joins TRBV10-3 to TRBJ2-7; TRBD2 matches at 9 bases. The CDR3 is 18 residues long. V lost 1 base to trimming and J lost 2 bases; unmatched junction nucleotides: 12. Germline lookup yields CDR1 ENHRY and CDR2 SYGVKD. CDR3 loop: CAISEWFSASGITYEQYF. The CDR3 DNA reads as TGTGCCATCAGTGAGTGGTTCTCGGCTAGCGGGATTACCTACGAGCAGTACTTC.

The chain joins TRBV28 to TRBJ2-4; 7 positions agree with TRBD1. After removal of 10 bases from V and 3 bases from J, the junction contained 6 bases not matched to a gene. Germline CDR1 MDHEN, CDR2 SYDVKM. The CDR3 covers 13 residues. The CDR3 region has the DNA TGTGCCACCGGTGACAGGGTCAAAAACATTCAGTACTTC. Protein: CATGDRVKNIQYF.

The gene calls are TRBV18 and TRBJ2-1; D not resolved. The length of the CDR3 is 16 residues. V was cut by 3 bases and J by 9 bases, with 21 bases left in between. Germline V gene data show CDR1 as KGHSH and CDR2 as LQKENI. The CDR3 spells CASSPSVVVLSIEQFF. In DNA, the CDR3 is TGTGCCAGCTCACCTTCGGTAGTGGTCCTGTCCATTGAGCAGTTCTTC.

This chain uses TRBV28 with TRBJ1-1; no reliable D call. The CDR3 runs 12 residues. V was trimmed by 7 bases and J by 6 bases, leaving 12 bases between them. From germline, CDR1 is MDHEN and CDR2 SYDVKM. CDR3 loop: CASTLGASEAFF. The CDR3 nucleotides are TGTGCCAGCACCCTAGGAGCCTCTGAAGCTTTCTTT.

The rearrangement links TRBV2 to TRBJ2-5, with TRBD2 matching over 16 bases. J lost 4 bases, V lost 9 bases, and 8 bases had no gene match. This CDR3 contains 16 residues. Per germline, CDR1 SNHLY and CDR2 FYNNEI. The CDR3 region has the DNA TGTGCCAGTCACCCCGGGACTAGCGGGGGGGGAGAGACCCAGTACTTC. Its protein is CASHPGTSGGGETQYF.

The DNA of the CDR3 is TGTGCCAGCAGCCTGTCGGCTAGCGGGAGCGTCTTCGATGAGCAGTTCTTC. Encoded protein: CASSLSASGSVFDEQFF. The chain has TRBV7-3 and TRBJ2-1; 10 nucleotides align to TRBD2. V lost 5 bases, J lost 8 bases, and 15 bases stayed unmatched. This CDR3 has 17 amino acids. Germline loops: CDR1 SGHTA, CDR2 FQGTGA.

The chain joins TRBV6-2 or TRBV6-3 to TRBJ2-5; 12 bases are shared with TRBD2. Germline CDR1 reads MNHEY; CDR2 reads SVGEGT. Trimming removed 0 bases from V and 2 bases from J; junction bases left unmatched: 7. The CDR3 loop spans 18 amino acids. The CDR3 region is CASSYSWLAGGGQETQYF. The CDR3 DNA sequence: TGTGCCAGCAGTTACTCGTGGCTAGCGGGAGGGGGACAAGAGACCCAGTACTTC.

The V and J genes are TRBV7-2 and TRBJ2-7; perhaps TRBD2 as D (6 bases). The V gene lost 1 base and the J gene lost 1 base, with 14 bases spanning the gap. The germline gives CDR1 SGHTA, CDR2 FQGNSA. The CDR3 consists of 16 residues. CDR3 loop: CASSLERDLSSYEQYF. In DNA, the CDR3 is TGTGCCAGCAGCTTAGAACGGGACTTATCGTCCTACGAGCAGTACTTC.

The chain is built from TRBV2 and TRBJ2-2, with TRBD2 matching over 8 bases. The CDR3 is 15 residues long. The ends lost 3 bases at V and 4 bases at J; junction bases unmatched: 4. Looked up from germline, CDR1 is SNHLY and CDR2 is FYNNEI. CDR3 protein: CASSEVAGGTGELFF. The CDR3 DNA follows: TGTGCCAGCAGTGAGGTGGCGGGAGGCACCGGGGAGCTGTTTTTT.

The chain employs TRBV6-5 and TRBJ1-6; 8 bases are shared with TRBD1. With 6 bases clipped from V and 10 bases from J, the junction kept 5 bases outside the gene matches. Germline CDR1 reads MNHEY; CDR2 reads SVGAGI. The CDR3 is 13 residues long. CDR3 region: CASSGQGSSPLHF. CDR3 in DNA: TGTGCCAGCAGCGGACAGGGAAGCTCACCCCTCCACTTT.

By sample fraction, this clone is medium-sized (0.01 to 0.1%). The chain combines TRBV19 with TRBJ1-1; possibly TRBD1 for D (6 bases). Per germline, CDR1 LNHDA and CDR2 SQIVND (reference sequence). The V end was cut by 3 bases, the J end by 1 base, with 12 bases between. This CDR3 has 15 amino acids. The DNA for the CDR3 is TGTGCCAGTAGTATTGGAGGGGGGGCGAACACTGAAGCTTTCTTT. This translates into CASSIGGGANTEAFF.

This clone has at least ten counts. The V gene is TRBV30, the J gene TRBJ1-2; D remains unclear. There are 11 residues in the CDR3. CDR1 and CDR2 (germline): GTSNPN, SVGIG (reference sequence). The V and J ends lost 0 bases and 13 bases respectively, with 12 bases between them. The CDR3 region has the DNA TGTGCCTGGAGTGTAGGCCCGGCGGGCACCTTC. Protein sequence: CAWSVGPAGTF.

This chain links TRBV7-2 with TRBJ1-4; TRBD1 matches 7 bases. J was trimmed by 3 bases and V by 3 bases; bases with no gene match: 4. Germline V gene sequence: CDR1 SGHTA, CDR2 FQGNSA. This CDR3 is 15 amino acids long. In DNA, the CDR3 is TGTGCCAGCAGCTTTCGTCAGGGGGCTAATGAAAAACTGTTTTTT. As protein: CASSFRQGANEKLFF.

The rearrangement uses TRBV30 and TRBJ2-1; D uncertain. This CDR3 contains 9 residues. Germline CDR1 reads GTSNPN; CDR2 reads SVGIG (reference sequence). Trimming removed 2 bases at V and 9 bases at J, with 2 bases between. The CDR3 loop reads CAWSLEQFF. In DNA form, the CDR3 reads TGTGCCTGGAGTCTTGAGCAGTTCTTC.

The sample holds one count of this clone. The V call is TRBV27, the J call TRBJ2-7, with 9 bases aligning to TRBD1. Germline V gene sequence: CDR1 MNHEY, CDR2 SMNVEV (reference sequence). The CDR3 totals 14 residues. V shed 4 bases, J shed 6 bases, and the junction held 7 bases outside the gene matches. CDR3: CASSSVGQGPEQYF. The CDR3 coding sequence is TGTGCCAGCAGTTCAGTAGGACAGGGGCCCGAGCAGTACTTC.

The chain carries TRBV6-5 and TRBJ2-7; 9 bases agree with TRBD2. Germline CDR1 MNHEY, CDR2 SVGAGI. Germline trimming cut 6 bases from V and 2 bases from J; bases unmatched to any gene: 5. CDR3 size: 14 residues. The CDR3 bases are TGTGCCAGCAGGAACAGCGGGAGGCCCTACGAGCAGTACTTC. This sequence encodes CASRNSGRPYEQYF.

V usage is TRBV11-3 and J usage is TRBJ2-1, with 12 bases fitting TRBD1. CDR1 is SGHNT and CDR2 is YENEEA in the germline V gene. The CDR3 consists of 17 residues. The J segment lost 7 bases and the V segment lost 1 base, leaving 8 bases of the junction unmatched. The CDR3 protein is CASSLGRDRGLLNEQFF. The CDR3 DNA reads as TGTGCCAGCAGCTTAGGGCGGGACAGGGGGCTGTTAAATGAGCAGTTCTTC.

In DNA form, the CDR3 reads TGTGCCATCAGTTCTCCGGGTAACTATGGCTACACCTTC. Encoded protein: CAISSPGNYGYTF. V gene TRBV10-3 combines with J gene TRBJ1-2; D is ambiguous. The ends were cut back, 5 bases at V and 1 base at J, with 8 bases in the middle. Per germline, CDR1 ENHRY and CDR2 SYGVKD. The CDR3 has 13 amino acids.

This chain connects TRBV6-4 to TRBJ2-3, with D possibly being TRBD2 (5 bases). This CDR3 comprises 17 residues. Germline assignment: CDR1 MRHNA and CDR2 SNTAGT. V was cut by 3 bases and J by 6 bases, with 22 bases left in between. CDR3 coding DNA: TGTGCCAGCAGTGATTGGTGGACGGGGAAACCCTGGGATACGCAGTATTTT. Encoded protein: CASSDWWTGKPWDTQYF.

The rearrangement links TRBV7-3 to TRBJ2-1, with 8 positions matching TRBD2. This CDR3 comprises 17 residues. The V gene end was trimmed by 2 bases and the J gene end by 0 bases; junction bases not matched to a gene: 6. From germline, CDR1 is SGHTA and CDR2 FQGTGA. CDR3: CASSLESGSISYNEQFF. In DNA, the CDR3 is TGTGCCAGCAGCTTAGAGAGCGGGAGTATCTCCTACAATGAGCAGTTCTTC. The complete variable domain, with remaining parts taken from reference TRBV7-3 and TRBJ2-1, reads GAGVSQTPSNKVTEKGKYVELRCDPISGHTALYWYRQSLGQGPEFLIYFQGTGAADDSGLPNDRFFAVRPEGSVSTLKIQRTERGDSAVYLCASSLESGSISYNEQFFGPGTRLTVL.

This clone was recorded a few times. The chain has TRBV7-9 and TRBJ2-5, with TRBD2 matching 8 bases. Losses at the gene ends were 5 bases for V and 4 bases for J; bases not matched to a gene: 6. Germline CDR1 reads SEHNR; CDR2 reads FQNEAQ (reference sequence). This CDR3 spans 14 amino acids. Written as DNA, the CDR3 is TGTGCCAGCAGCCTCGGACTAGCCCCAGAGACCCAGTACTTC. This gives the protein CASSLGLAPETQYF.

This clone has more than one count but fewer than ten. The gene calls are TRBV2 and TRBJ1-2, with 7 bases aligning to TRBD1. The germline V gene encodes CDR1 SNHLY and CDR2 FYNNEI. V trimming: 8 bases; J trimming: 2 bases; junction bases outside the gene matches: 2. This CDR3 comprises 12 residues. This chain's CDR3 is CASADRNYGYTF. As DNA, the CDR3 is TGTGCCAGCGCGGACAGGAACTATGGCTACACCTTC.